Following are 17 T cell receptor beta chains from one sample sequenced in a study of blood T cells in healthy people across ages. It was with a sample-barcoded 5' primer and a J-beta primer mix that a second PCR of roughly 7 to 11 cycles was run. TCRdb used MiXCR to reprocess the 5' RACE reads, holding one entry per CDR3 protein. This table has 800,000 to 900,000 distinct CDR3 sequences, roughly 60% appearing once. Sequenced sample: blood. These receptors were taken from a man under 40 in good health.

This chain joins TRBV6-5 and TRBJ2-1, with TRBD2 matching 8 bases. V lost 7 bases, J lost 5 bases, and 13 bases stayed unmatched. The CDR3 covers 16 residues. Germline V gene sequence: CDR1 MNHEY, CDR2 SVGAGI. The CDR3 loop is CASTSWTSMRNNEQFF. The CDR3 coding sequence is TGTGCCAGCACTAGTTGGACTAGCATGAGGAACAATGAGCAGTTCTTC.

The V and J genes are TRBV20-1 and TRBJ2-4, with 8 bases identical to TRBD1. This CDR3 comprises 13 residues. Germline CDR1 reads DFQATT; CDR2 reads SNEGSKA (reference sequence). The J segment lost 8 bases and the V segment lost 6 bases, leaving 9 bases of the junction unmatched. The CDR3, as DNA: TGCAGTGCCCTGGACAGGGCTGGGGACATTCAGTACTTC. This encodes CSALDRAGDIQYF.

The chain links TRBV7-8 to TRBJ2-2, with 14 bases identical to TRBD2. CDR1 is SGHVS and CDR2 is FQNEAQ in the germline V gene. The J segment lost 3 bases and the V segment lost 3 bases, leaving 6 bases of the junction unmatched. The length of the CDR3 is 18 residues. The CDR3 here is CASSFGTSGGSYTGELFF. The CDR3 nucleotides are TGTGCCAGCAGCTTCGGGACTAGCGGGGGCTCTTACACCGGGGAGCTGTTTTTT.

V usage is TRBV12-3 or TRBV12-4 and J usage is TRBJ1-5; no clear D gene. The CDR3 covers 13 residues. The V end was cut by 5 bases, the J end by 3 bases, with 8 bases between. The DNA of the CDR3 is TGTGCCAGCAGTCCGGACGACAATCAGCCCCAGCATTTT. Residues: CASSPDDNQPQHF.

This clonotype was found a few times. Relative to the germline gene, one junction end is altered; a read error may explain this. This chain joins TRBV7-2 and TRBJ1-6; D remains ambiguous. The CDR3 is 15 amino acids. The germline gives CDR1 SGHTA, CDR2 FQGNSA. CDR3: CASSLEGSYNSPLHF. The CDR3 DNA sequence: TGTGCCAGCAGCTTAGAGGGCTCGTATAATTCACCTCTCCACTTT.

The gene calls are TRBV29-1 and TRBJ2-5; tentative D call: TRBD2 (6 bases). The CDR3 runs 14 residues. Per germline, CDR1 SQVTM and CDR2 ANQGSEA. Trimming stripped 4 bases from V and 5 bases from J, with 17 bases between. For the CDR3, the DNA is TGCAGCGTTGTGGGGGGACGGGGGTCGGAGACCCAGTACTTC. Amino acid sequence: CSVVGGRGSETQYF. Looking up the rest from reference TRBV29-1 and TRBJ2-5 gives the full variable domain: SAVISQKPSRDICQRGTSLTIQCQVDSQVTMMFWYRQQPGQSLTLIATANQGSEATYESGFVIDKFPISRPNLTFSTLTVSNMSPEDSSIYLCSVVGGRGSETQYFGPGTRLLVL.

Only a few counts were recorded for this clonotype. This chain uses TRBV12-3 or TRBV12-4 with TRBJ2-6; D unclear. The CDR3 loop spans 14 amino acids. Trimming removed 6 bases from V and 0 bases from J, with 6 bases in between. CDR3 loop: CASSDVSGANVLTF. The CDR3 region has the DNA TGTGCCAGCAGCGACGTCTCTGGGGCCAACGTCCTGACTTTC.

The chain has TRBV20-1 and TRBJ1-6; 8 positions match TRBD1. From germline, CDR1 is DFQATT and CDR2 SNEGSKA (reference sequence). J lost 8 bases, V lost 6 bases, and 6 bases had no gene match. The CDR3 has 13 amino acids. CDR3 in DNA: TGCAGTGCCCTTGACAGGGGATATTCACCCCTCCACTTT. Its protein is CSALDRGYSPLHF.

A few counts support this clonotype. This chain connects TRBV28 to TRBJ2-5; D remains unclear. The CDR3 is made up of 13 amino acids. Trimming removed 7 bases from V and 3 bases from J, with 12 bases in between. CDR1 and CDR2 from the germline V gene are MDHEN and SYDVKM. Here the CDR3 reads CASNGRVEETQYF. The CDR3 DNA reads as TGTGCCAGCAATGGTCGGGTGGAAGAGACCCAGTACTTC. The variable domain in full, with the rest retrieved from reference TRBV28 and TRBJ2-5, is DVKVTQSSRYLVKRTGEKVFLECVQDMDHENMFWYRQDPGLGLRLIYFSYDVKMKEKGDIPEGYSVSREKKERFSLILESASTNQTSMYLCASNGRVEETQYFGPGTRLLVL.

The chain joins TRBV20-1 to TRBJ2-2, with a possible D match to TRBD2 (5 bases). The germline V and J ends were trimmed by 3 bases and 7 bases, with 18 bases remaining between them. Germline V gene data show CDR1 as DFQATT and CDR2 as SNEGSKA (reference sequence). The CDR3 spans 15 residues. Here the CDR3 reads CSASRPPGDVGELFF. CDR3 nucleotides: TGCAGTGCTAGTCGCCCCCCCGGGGATGTCGGGGAGCTGTTTTTT.

The chain links TRBV12-3 or TRBV12-4 to TRBJ2-1; TRBD1 agrees at 10 bases. The CDR3 consists of 17 residues. J was trimmed by 1 base and V by 6 bases; bases with no gene match: 9. Here the CDR3 reads CASSGTGATKSYNEQFF. CDR3 sequence (DNA): TGTGCCAGCAGCGGGACAGGGGCCACGAAATCCTACAATGAGCAGTTCTTC.

V gene TRBV9 combines with J gene TRBJ2-1; tentatively, D is TRBD1 (6 bases). V lost 4 bases and J lost 7, with 15 bases in between. Germline V gene sequence: CDR1 SGDLS, CDR2 YYNGEE. CDR3 length: 14 residues. The CDR3 sequence: CASSPTWTVNEQFF. CDR3 in DNA: TGTGCCAGCAGCCCCACTTGGACAGTAAATGAGCAGTTCTTC. Together with reference TRBV9 and TRBJ2-1, the CDR3 gives the full variable domain: DSGVTQTPKHLITATGQRVTLRCSPRSGDLSVYWYQQSLDQGLQFLIQYYNGEERAKGNILERFSAQQFPDLHSELNLSSLELGDSALYFCASSPTWTVNEQFFGPGTRLTVL.

In its sample, this clonotype was seen a few times. The rearrangement uses TRBV15 and TRBJ2-5; the D is unclear. V dropped 2 bases and J dropped 6 bases, with 7 bases sitting between them. The germline CDR1 and CDR2 sequences are LNHNV and YYDKDF (reference sequence). The CDR3 has 12 residues. The CDR3 coding sequence is TGTGCCACCAGCAGACGAAGTCAGACCCAGTACTTC. This translates into CATSRRSQTQYF.

The chain combines TRBV7-7 with TRBJ2-5; TRBD2 matches at 13 bases. Losses at the gene ends were 4 bases for V and 1 base for J; bases not matched to a gene: 3. The CDR3 has 16 residues. Germline CDR1 and CDR2: SSHAT and FNYEAQ (reference sequence). CDR3 in amino acids: CASSSTSGGFQETQYF. In nucleotides, the CDR3 is TGTGCCAGCAGCTCGACTAGCGGGGGGTTCCAAGAGACCCAGTACTTC.

The chain carries TRBV7-2 and TRBJ2-5; 11 bases match TRBD2. The trim removed 1 base at V and 5 bases at J, leaving 9 bases unmatched. From germline, CDR1 is SGHTA and CDR2 FQGNSA. The CDR3 loop spans 17 amino acids. The CDR3 sequence is CASSLVTSGGFGETQYF. The CDR3 DNA is TGTGCCAGCAGCTTAGTAACTAGCGGGGGTTTTGGGGAGACCCAGTACTTC.

The J gene is TRBJ2-7, the V gene TRBV4-3; 14 nucleotides line up with TRBD2. Germline-derived CDR1 and CDR2 are LGHNA and YSLEER. After removal of 4 bases from V and 2 bases from J, the junction contained 4 bases not matched to a gene. The CDR3 has 16 amino acids. The CDR3 DNA sequence: TGCGCCAGCAGCCCAGGGACTAGCGGGGGAGCCTACGAGCAGTACTTC. As protein: CASSPGTSGGAYEQYF.

This clonotype has only a few counts. A clone one base away is much larger, so this may be a read error. The chain recombines TRBV27 with TRBJ1-2; no clear D gene. V was cut by 4 bases and J by 5 bases, with 11 bases left in between. Germline V gene data show CDR1 as MNHEY and CDR2 as SMNVEV (reference sequence). This CDR3 has 13 amino acids. CDR3 bases: TGTGCCAGCAGTTGGACGAGGTTTTATGGCTACACCTTC. Encoded protein: CASSWTRFYGYTF.